One sample yielded the 6 T cell receptor beta chains listed below, sequenced in a study of T cells after yellow fever vaccination. TCRdb passed the 5' RACE reads through MiXCR, listing each CDR3 protein once. The sample lists hundreds of thousands of distinct CDR3 sequences; 8.7% were seen once. This sample comprised CD4+ T cells sorted from PBMCs, obtained 5 days after the yellow fever booster vaccination. These receptors were collected from a man between 18 and 29 years old who received the YFV17D yellow fever vaccine.

This clonotype was picked up many times. The CDR3 protein is CASTRGGTGAMNTEAFF. The CDR3 region has the DNA TGTGCCAGCACCCGAGGGGGGACAGGGGCGATGAACACTGAAGCTTTCTTT. The rearrangement uses TRBV12-3 or TRBV12-4 and TRBJ1-1, with 10 bases matching TRBD1. The CDR3 extends over 17 amino acids. V dropped 7 bases and J dropped 0; count of bases not matched to a gene: 11.

This clonotype was observed at least ten times. This chain's CDR3 is CASSLDGSYEQYV. CDR3 DNA sequence: TGTGCCAGCAGCTTGGACGGATCCTACGAGCAGTACGTC. The chain carries TRBV7-2 and TRBJ2-7; D is undetermined. Germline CDR1 reads SGHTA; CDR2 reads FQGNSA. Trimming stripped 3 bases from V and 1 base from J, with 7 bases between. The CDR3 has 13 residues.

The chain couples TRBV11-2 to TRBJ1-2; D is ambiguous. CDR1 and CDR2 from the germline V gene are SGHAT and FQNNGV. V lost 4 bases to trimming and J lost 3 bases, with 6 bases between them. This CDR3 spans 12 amino acids. CDR3: CASSSSYYGYTF. CDR3 in DNA: TGTGCCAGCAGCTCAAGTTACTATGGCTACACCTTC.

J is TRBJ1-2 and V is TRBV24-1; D remains ambiguous. This CDR3 spans 11 amino acids. CDR1 is KGHDR and CDR2 is SFDVKD in the germline V gene. The germline V and J ends were trimmed by 5 bases and 7 bases, with 7 bases remaining between them. The CDR3 region is CATSGIFGYTF. The CDR3 bases are TGTGCCACCAGTGGTATCTTTGGCTACACCTTC.

This clonotype was observed a handful of times. The DNA for the CDR3 is TGTGCCAGCAATTGGGCCAACACTGAAGCTTTCTTT. Translating gives CASNWANTEAFF. J is TRBJ1-1 and V is TRBV12-3 or TRBV12-4; D uncertain. The CDR3 covers 12 residues. Trimming stripped 7 bases from V and 2 bases from J, with 8 bases between.

This chain links TRBV11-2 with TRBJ2-2; weak D call: TRBD2 (6 bases). The CDR3 extends over 18 amino acids. Trimming stripped 6 bases from V and 5 bases from J, with 25 bases between. Germline CDR1 and CDR2: SGHAT and FQNNGV. CDR3 nucleotide sequence: TGTGCCAGCAGTAGACTAGAAAGGGGCGGTTACGGGACCGGGGAGCTGTTTTTT. It yields the protein CASSRLERGGYGTGELFF.